Below are 22 T cell receptor beta chains sequenced from a single sample in a study of CD8 T cells in Susac syndrome. The RNA, about 0.45 to 1 ug, was put through reverse transcription using random hexamers. TCRdb recomputed calls from the immunoSEQ multiplex PCR reads with MiXCR, one row per CDR3 protein. The sample comprises about 240,000 distinct CDR3 sequences, about 95% of which are singletons, and 0.08% to 0.11% rests with the top ten. Sequences were obtained from CD4+ T cells from PBMCs. The receptors derive from a human donor with Susac syndrome.

The chain is built from TRBV14 and TRBJ2-4, with D hard to call. The CDR3 loop spans 11 amino acids. Germline CDR1 and CDR2: SGHDN and FVKESK. V was shortened by 1 base and J by 6 bases, with 1 base between the two germline ends. CDR3 sequence reads: CASSQANIQYF. In DNA form, the CDR3 reads TGTGCCAGCAGCCAAGCAAACATTCAGTACTTC.

V usage is TRBV9 and J usage is TRBJ2-3; 11 positions agree with TRBD2. J was trimmed by 0 bases and V by 3 bases; bases with no gene match: 3. Germline V gives CDR1 SGDLS, CDR2 YYNGEE. The CDR3 runs 16 residues. As DNA, the CDR3 is TGTGCCAGCAGCGCACTAGCGGGAGTGAGCACAGATACGCAGTATTTT. Translating gives CASSALAGVSTDTQYF. The variable domain in full, completed from reference TRBV9 and TRBJ2-3, reads DSGVTQTPKHLITATGQRVTLRCSPRSGDLSVYWYQQSLDQGLQFLIQYYNGEERAKGNILERFSAQQFPDLHSELNLSSLELGDSALYFCASSALAGVSTDTQYFGPGTRLTVL.

The V gene is TRBV20-1, the J gene TRBJ2-2; D call uncertain. CDR1 is DFQATT, CDR2 SNEGSKA, per germline (reference sequence). The ends were cut back, 5 bases at V and 0 bases at J, with 16 bases in the middle. The CDR3 runs 16 residues. The CDR3, as DNA: TGCAGTGCTCCCCGAGTCGACCCGTCGAACACCGGGGAGCTGTTTTTT. It translates to CSAPRVDPSNTGELFF.

CDR3 in DNA: TGCGCCAGCAGCCAAGATCATGCTAGCGGGAGTATGAAGTTAGCCAAAAACATTCAGTACTTC. This sequence encodes CASSQDHASGSMKLAKNIQYF. The gene calls are TRBV4-1 and TRBJ2-4; TRBD2 aligns across 10 bases. This CDR3 region has 21 residues. Germline V lookup: CDR1 MGHRA, CDR2 YSYEKL. J lost 0 bases, V lost 0 bases, and 14 bases had no gene match.

The rearrangement uses TRBV28 and TRBJ2-3, with 8 bases lining up with TRBD2. CDR1 MDHEN and CDR2 SYDVKM come from the germline V gene. CDR3 length: 14 amino acids. V was pared by 6 bases and J by 0 bases, with 2 bases of the junction left unmatched. The CDR3 DNA sequence: TGTGCCAGCAGCGGGGGGGGTAGCACAGATACGCAGTATTTT. Translating it yields CASSGGGSTDTQYF. Full variable domain (missing parts from reference TRBV28 and TRBJ2-3): DVKVTQSSRYLVKRTGEKVFLECVQDMDHENMFWYRQDPGLGLRLIYFSYDVKMKEKGDIPEGYSVSREKKERFSLILESASTNQTSMYLCASSGGGSTDTQYFGPGTRLTVL.

The chain employs TRBV29-1 and TRBJ2-1; 11 bases are a match to TRBD2. Losses at the gene ends were 4 bases for V and 1 base for J; bases not matched to a gene: 6. Germline V CDR1 and CDR2: SQVTM, ANQGSEA. The CDR3 is made up of 16 amino acids. The CDR3 coding sequence is TGCAGCGTTGGGGGGGGGACTAGCGGATCCTACAATGAGCAGTTCTTC. This translates into CSVGGGTSGSYNEQFF.

The chain recombines TRBV12-3 or TRBV12-4 with TRBJ2-5; D is possibly TRBD2 (5 bases). The CDR3 totals 13 residues. Trimming took 2 bases from V and 3 from J, leaving 7 bases between them. The CDR3 is CASSLIAKETQYF. CDR3 bases: TGTGCCAGCAGTTTAATAGCGAAAGAGACCCAGTACTTC.

The J gene is TRBJ2-5, the V gene TRBV12-3 or TRBV12-4, with unresolved D. This CDR3 comprises 15 residues. Trimming cost V 0 bases and J 0 bases, with 8 bases left between them. CDR3 sequence (DNA): TGTGCCAGCAGTTTAGCGACATGGTACCAAGAGACCCAGTACTTC. This codes for CASSLATWYQETQYF.

This rearrangement joins TRBV3-1 to TRBJ2-7; unclear D gene. Germline V gene sequence: CDR1 LGHDT, CDR2 YNNKEL (reference sequence). V lost 2 bases to trimming and J lost 3 bases, with 11 bases between them. This CDR3 contains 14 residues. The CDR3 nucleotides read TGTGCCAGCAGCCAATCCGGTCAGAACTACGAGCAGTACTTC. Residues: CASSQSGQNYEQYF.

The V call is TRBV3-1, the J call TRBJ2-1; D not resolved. Trimming removed 4 bases from V and 8 bases from J, with 18 bases in between. CDR1 is LGHDT and CDR2 is YNNKEL in the germline V gene (reference sequence). The CDR3 totals 15 residues. The CDR3 DNA reads TGTGCCAGCAGCCCCTCCGGAAGCTTAACCTATGAGCAGTTCTTC. Translating it yields CASSPSGSLTYEQFF.

V and J are TRBV5-1 and TRBJ1-2; the D gene is possibly TRBD1 (5 bases). Germline V gives CDR1 SGHRS, CDR2 YFSETQ. The V and J ends lost 0 bases and 8 bases respectively, with 23 bases between them. The CDR3 spans 17 residues. CDR3 loop: CASSLAVTGTRGAGYTF. The CDR3 DNA follows: TGCGCCAGCAGCTTGGCCGTTACGGGGACGCGCGGTGCCGGCTACACCTTC.

The CDR3 DNA follows: TGTGCCAGCAGCCAAAGGCAGACTAGCGTTCTCGGTGAGCAGTTCTTC. Its translation is CASSQRQTSVLGEQFF. The chain uses TRBV3-1 and TRBJ2-1, with 8 bases fitting TRBD2. The germline V gene encodes CDR1 LGHDT and CDR2 YNNKEL (reference sequence). V gave up 2 bases and J gave up 9 bases; unmatched junction bases: 12. The CDR3 runs 16 residues.

The chain employs TRBV5-6 and TRBJ1-1; perhaps TRBD1 as D (5 bases). The germline V gene encodes CDR1 SGHDT and CDR2 YYEEEE. Trimming left V 4 bases short and J 4 bases short, with 11 bases between. This CDR3 has 13 amino acids. CDR3 sequence reads: CASSTSRGTEAFF. CDR3 DNA: TGTGCCAGCAGCACCTCTAGGGGCACTGAAGCTTTCTTT.

This rearrangement joins TRBV20-1 to TRBJ1-1; TRBD1 matches at 11 bases. Germline CDR1 reads DFQATT; CDR2 reads SNEGSKA (reference sequence). With V trimmed by 5 bases and J by 3 bases, 2 bases remained unmatched. The CDR3 has 13 amino acids. The CDR3 coding sequence is TGCAGTGCTCCGGGACAGGGGGACACTGAAGCTTTCTTT. This sequence encodes CSAPGQGDTEAFF.

This clonotype appeared a single time. The chain carries TRBV29-1 and TRBJ2-1; tentatively, D is TRBD2 (5 bases). Trimming shortened V by 1 base and J by 8 bases, and 6 bases separated the two germline ends. The CDR3 length is 11 residues. Per the germline V gene, CDR1 is SQVTM and CDR2 is ANQGSEA. The CDR3 sequence is CSVEGGDEQFF. The CDR3 DNA reads TGCAGCGTTGAAGGGGGAGATGAGCAGTTCTTC.

The rearrangement joins TRBV12-5 to TRBJ2-7; D gene unclear. The CDR3 extends over 14 amino acids. Trimming stripped 3 bases from V and 1 base from J, with 10 bases between. The germline V gene has CDR1 LGHNT and CDR2 FRNRAP. The CDR3 region has the DNA TGTGCTAGTGGTTTCGCCGTTGCTTCCTACGAGCAGTACTTC. This translates into CASGFAVASYEQYF.

This chain uses TRBV5-1 with TRBJ2-1; TRBD2 agrees at 7 bases. The germline gives CDR1 SGHRS, CDR2 YFSETQ. Trimming took 5 bases from V and 5 from J; bases not matched to a gene: 13. This CDR3 spans 16 amino acids. CDR3 sequence reads: CASSGGVGADHNEQFF. DNA for the CDR3: TGCGCCAGCAGTGGGGGGGTGGGAGCGGACCACAATGAGCAGTTCTTC.

The CDR3 loop reads CASSLMGVDFNEQFF. The CDR3 nucleotides are TGTGCCAGCAGTTTGATGGGGGTTGATTTCAATGAGCAGTTCTTC. The V call is TRBV28, the J call TRBJ2-1, with D perhaps matching TRBD1 or TRBD2 (5 bases each). Germline V CDR1 and CDR2: MDHEN, SYDVKM. V lost 3 bases, J lost 6 bases, and 15 bases lay in between. This CDR3 is 15 amino acids long.

V is TRBV12-3 or TRBV12-4 and J is TRBJ2-7; D not resolved. The germline V and J ends were trimmed by 2 bases and 8 bases, with 10 bases remaining between them. CDR3 length: 12 residues. The CDR3: CASSLPLSKQYF. In DNA, the CDR3 is TGTGCCAGCAGTTTACCCCTCTCGAAGCAGTACTTC.

The genes are TRBV4-1 and TRBJ1-2; possible D gene TRBD1, 5 bases. The CDR3 has 12 residues. Trimming took off 3 bases at V and 8 bases at J, with 10 bases between the two ends. CDR1 is MGHRA, CDR2 YSYEKL, per germline. In DNA, the CDR3 is TGCGCCAGCAGCCAGCCGAGGGGAGGCTACACCTTC. Translated, it gives CASSQPRGGYTF.

In its sample, this clonotype was seen once. The chain employs TRBV7-3 and TRBJ1-1, with D hard to call. V lost 4 bases and J 3 bases, leaving 12 bases between the germline ends. This CDR3 spans 14 amino acids. Per germline, CDR1 SGHTA and CDR2 FQGTGA. DNA of the CDR3: TGTGCCAGCAGCTCAATGCCTCGGGACACTGAAGCTTTCTTT. Amino acids: CASSSMPRDTEAFF.

The chain combines TRBV20-1 with TRBJ2-1; TRBD2 agrees at 7 bases. Trimming removed 0 bases from V and 0 bases from J; junction bases left unmatched: 5. The CDR3 runs 16 residues. CDR1 is DFQATT, CDR2 SNEGSKA, per germline (reference sequence). The CDR3 loop is CSARDWSGTSYNEQFF. Written as DNA, the CDR3 is TGCAGTGCTAGAGATTGGAGCGGGACCTCCTACAATGAGCAGTTCTTC.